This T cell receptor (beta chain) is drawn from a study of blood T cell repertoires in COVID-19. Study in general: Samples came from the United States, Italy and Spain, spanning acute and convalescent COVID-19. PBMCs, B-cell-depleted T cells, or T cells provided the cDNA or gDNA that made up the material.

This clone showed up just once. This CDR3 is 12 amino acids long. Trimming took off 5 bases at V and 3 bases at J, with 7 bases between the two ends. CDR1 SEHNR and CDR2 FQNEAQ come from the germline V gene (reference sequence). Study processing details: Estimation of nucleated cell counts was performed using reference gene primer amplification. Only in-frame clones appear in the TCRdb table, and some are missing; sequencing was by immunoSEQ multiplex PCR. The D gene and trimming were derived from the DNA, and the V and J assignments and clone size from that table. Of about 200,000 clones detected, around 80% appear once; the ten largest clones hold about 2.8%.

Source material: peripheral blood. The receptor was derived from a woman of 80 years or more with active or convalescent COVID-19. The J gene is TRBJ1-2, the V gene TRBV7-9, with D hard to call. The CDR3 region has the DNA TGTGCCAGCAGCCTAGGCGACTATGGCTACACCTTC. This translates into CASSLGDYGYTF.